Following are 2 T cell receptor beta chains from one sample sequenced in a study of blood T cells in healthy people across ages. The second PCR ran about 6 to 11 cycles with a sample-barcoded 5' primer and J-beta primers. One entry per CDR3 protein results from TCRdb running MiXCR on the 5' RACE reads. The repertoire consists of 1.2 million to 1.5 million distinct CDR3 sequences, with roughly 40% occurring once and the leading ten covering approximately 7.9%. The sequencing sample was made of blood. The receptor source for this set is a woman aged 18-35 years in good health.

This chain links TRBV6-5 with TRBJ2-1; TRBD1 matches at 11 bases. Looked up from germline, CDR1 is MNHEY and CDR2 is SVGAGI. V shed 0 bases and J 9 bases; nucleotides not matched to a gene: 10. This CDR3 has 17 amino acids. CDR3 sequence: CASSYSGGTGGLGEQFF. CDR3 bases: TGTGCCAGCAGTTACTCGGGGGGGACAGGGGGATTAGGTGAGCAGTTCTTC.

The genes are TRBV9 and TRBJ2-7; TRBD1 might be the D (6 bases). The germline V gene encodes CDR1 SGDLS and CDR2 YYNGEE. Trimming removed 0 bases from V and 5 bases from J, with 12 bases in between. CDR3 length: 14 amino acids. This CDR3 is CASSVGTDIHEQYF. CDR3 nucleotide sequence: TGTGCCAGCAGCGTAGGGACAGATATCCACGAGCAGTACTTC.